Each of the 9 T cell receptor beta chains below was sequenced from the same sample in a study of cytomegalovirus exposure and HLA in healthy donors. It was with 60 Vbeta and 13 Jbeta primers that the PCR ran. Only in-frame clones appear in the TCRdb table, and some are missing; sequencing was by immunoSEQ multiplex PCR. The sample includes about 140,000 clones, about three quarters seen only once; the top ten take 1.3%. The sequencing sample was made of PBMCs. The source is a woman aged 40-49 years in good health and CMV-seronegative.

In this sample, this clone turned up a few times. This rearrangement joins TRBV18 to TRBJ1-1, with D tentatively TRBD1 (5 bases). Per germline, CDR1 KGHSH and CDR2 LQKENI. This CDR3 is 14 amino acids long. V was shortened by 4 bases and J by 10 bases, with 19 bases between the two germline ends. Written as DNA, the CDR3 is TGTGCCAGCTCACAACTGACAGACACTGAAGGAGCTTTCTTT. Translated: CASSQLTDTEGAFF.

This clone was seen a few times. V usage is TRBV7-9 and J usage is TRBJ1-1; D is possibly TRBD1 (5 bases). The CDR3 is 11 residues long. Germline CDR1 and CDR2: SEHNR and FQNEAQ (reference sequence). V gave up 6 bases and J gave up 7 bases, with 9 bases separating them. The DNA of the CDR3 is TGTGCCAGCAGGCAGGGAGGTGAAGCTTTCTTT. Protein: CASRQGGEAFF.

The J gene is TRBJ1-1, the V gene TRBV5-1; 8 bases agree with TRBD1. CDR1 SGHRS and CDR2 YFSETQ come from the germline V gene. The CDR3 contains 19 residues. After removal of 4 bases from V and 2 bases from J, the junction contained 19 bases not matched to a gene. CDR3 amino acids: CASSLHPTTGQGGNTEAFF. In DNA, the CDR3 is TGCGCCAGCAGCCTTCACCCAACCACCGGACAGGGAGGTAACACTGAAGCTTTCTTT. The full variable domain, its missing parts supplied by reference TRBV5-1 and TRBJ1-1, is KAGVTQTPRYLIKTRGQQVTLSCSPISGHRSVSWYQQTPGQGLQFLFEYFSETQRNKGNFPGRFSGRQFSNSRSEMNVSTLELGDSALYLCASSLHPTTGQGGNTEAFFGQGTRLTVV.

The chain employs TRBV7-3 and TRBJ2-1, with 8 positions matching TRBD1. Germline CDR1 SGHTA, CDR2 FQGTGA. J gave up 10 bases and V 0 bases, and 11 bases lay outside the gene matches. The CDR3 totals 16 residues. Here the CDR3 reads CASSLTPGQAFEEQFF. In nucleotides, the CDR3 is TGTGCCAGCAGCTTAACACCGGGACAGGCCTTTGAGGAGCAGTTCTTC.

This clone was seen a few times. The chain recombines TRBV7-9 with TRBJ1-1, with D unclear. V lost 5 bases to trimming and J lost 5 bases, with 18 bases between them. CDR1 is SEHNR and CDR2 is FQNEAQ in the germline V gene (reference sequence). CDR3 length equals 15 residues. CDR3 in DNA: TGTGCCAGCAGCCCTCGAGAAAAGCCGGAGACTGAAGCTTTCTTT. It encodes CASSPREKPETEAFF. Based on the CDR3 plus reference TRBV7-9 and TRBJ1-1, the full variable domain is DTGVSQNPRHKITKRGQNVTFRCDPISEHNRLYWYRQTLGQGPEFLTYFQNEAQLEKSRLLSDRFSAERPKGSFSTLEIQRTEQGDSAMYLCASSPREKPETEAFFGQGTRLTVV.

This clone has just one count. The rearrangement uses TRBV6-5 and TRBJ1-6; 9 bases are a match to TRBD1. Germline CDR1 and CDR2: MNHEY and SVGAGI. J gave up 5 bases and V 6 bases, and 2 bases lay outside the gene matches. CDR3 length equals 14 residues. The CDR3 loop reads CASRRTGDNSPLHF. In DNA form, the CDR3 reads TGTGCCAGCAGGCGGACAGGGGATAATTCACCCCTCCACTTT.

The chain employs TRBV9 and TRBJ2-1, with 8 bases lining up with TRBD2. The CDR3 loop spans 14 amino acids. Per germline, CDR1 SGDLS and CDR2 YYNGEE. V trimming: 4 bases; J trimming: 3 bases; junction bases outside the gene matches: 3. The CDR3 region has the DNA TGTGCCAGCAGCCCAAGCGGGGGCTACAATGAGCAGTTCTTC. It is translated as CASSPSGGYNEQFF. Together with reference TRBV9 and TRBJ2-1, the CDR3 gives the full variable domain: DSGVTQTPKHLITATGQRVTLRCSPRSGDLSVYWYQQSLDQGLQFLIQYYNGEERAKGNILERFSAQQFPDLHSELNLSSLELGDSALYFCASSPSGGYNEQFFGPGTRLTVL.

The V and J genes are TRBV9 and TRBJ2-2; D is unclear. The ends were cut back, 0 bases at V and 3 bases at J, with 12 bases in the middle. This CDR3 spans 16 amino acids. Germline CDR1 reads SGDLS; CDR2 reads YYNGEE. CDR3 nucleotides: TGTGCCAGCAGCGTAGGCCCACTGGGCCACACCGGGGAGCTGTTTTTT. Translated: CASSVGPLGHTGELFF. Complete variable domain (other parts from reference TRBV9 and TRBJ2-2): DSGVTQTPKHLITATGQRVTLRCSPRSGDLSVYWYQQSLDQGLQFLIQYYNGEERAKGNILERFSAQQFPDLHSELNLSSLELGDSALYFCASSVGPLGHTGELFFGEGSRLTVL.

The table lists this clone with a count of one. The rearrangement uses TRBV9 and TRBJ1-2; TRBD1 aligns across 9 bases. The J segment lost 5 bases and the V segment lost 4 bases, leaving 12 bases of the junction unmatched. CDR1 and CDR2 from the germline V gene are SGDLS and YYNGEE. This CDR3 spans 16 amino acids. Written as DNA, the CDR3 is TGTGCCAGCAGCCTAAGAGCCGGGACAGGGTTGTATGGCTACACCTTC. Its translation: CASSLRAGTGLYGYTF.